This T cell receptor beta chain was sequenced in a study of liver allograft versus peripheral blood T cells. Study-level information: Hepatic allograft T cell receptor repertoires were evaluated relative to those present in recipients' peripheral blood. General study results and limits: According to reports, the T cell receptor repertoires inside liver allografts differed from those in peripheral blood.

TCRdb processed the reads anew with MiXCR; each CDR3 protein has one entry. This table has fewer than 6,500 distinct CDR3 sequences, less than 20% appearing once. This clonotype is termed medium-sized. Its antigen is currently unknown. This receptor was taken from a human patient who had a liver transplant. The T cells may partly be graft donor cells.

This CDR3 is CASSPQLYSGNTIYF. The CDR3 DNA sequence: TGTGCCAGCAGTCCACAATTATACTCTGGAAACACCATATATTTT. V and J are TRBV27 and TRBJ1-3; D gene ambiguous. The CDR3 spans 15 residues. V gave up 5 bases and J gave up 0 bases, with 11 bases separating them. Germline V lookup: CDR1 MNHEY, CDR2 SMNVEV (reference sequence).